The rows below give T cell receptor beta chains drawn from one sample of a study of post-analysis software for immune sequencing data. In TCRdb, the PCR reads were re-called with MiXCR into one record per CDR3 protein. The data show about 680,000 distinct CDR3 sequences, with over 45% seen just once and around 10% held by the top ten. Sequencing was done on a sample of blood. The receptors originated from a girl aged 2 to 9 with multiple sclerosis. The CDR3 runs from the conserved cysteine through the conserved F or W. D genes are given only for firm matches. Where a row states a size, it is once, few, many or the class of an expanded clone; other rows omit it.

j_call: TRBJ1-2; v_call: TRBV13; cdr3_length: 15; d_call: TRBD1; clone_size: -; cdr3_aa: CASSSRDRGNYGYTF; cdr3_nt: TGTGCCAGCAGCTCAAGGGACAGGGGGAACTATGGCTACACCTTC
j_call: TRBJ2-3; v_call: TRBV5-1; cdr3_length: 13; d_call: -; clone_size: -; cdr3_aa: CASSWDNTDTQYF; cdr3_nt: TGCGCCAGCAGCTGGGACAACACAGATACGCAGTATTTT
j_call: TRBJ2-7; v_call: TRBV29-1; cdr3_length: 12; d_call: -; clone_size: -; cdr3_aa: CSGGWDYYEQYF; cdr3_nt: TGCAGCGGTGGCTGGGATTACTACGAGCAGTACTTC
j_call: TRBJ1-2; v_call: TRBV11-2; cdr3_length: 21; d_call: -; clone_size: -; cdr3_aa: CASSPPNPFPLSTAREYGYTF; cdr3_nt: TGTGCCAGCAGCCCACCTAACCCCTTCCCTCTCTCAACCGCCAGGGAGTATGGCTACACCTTC
j_call: TRBJ2-1; v_call: TRBV7-2; cdr3_length: 13; d_call: -; clone_size: -; cdr3_aa: CASSFDSIMEQFF; cdr3_nt: TGTGCCAGCAGCTTTGATTCGATCATGGAGCAGTTCTTC
j_call: TRBJ2-3; v_call: TRBV7-6; cdr3_length: 17; d_call: TRBD2; clone_size: -; cdr3_aa: CASSLMRGTSGTDTQYF; cdr3_nt: TGTGCCAGCAGTTTAATGCGAGGTACTAGCGGCACAGATACGCAGTATTTT
j_call: TRBJ2-3; v_call: TRBV20-1; cdr3_length: 17; d_call: TRBD2; clone_size: -; cdr3_aa: CSASPLAGAASTDTQYF; cdr3_nt: TGCAGTGCTAGTCCCCTAGCGGGCGCGGCTTCCACAGATACGCAGTATTTT
j_call: TRBJ2-3; v_call: TRBV3-1; cdr3_length: 15; d_call: -; clone_size: -; cdr3_aa: CASSQDQGSTDTQYF; cdr3_nt: TGTGCCAGCAGCCAAGATCAAGGCAGCACAGATACGCAGTATTTT
j_call: TRBJ1-1; v_call: TRBV5-1; cdr3_length: 14; d_call: -; clone_size: -; cdr3_aa: CASSLHGENTEAFF; cdr3_nt: TGCGCCAGCAGCTTACACGGGGAGAACACTGAAGCTTTCTTT
j_call: TRBJ2-7; v_call: TRBV6-5; cdr3_length: 15; d_call: TRBD1; clone_size: -; cdr3_aa: CASRRRQGIPYEQYF; cdr3_nt: TGTGCCAGCAGACGCCGACAGGGGATACCCTACGAGCAGTACTTC
j_call: TRBJ2-1; v_call: TRBV12-3/TRBV12-4; cdr3_length: 16; d_call: -; clone_size: -; cdr3_aa: CAASRAGGPSYNEQFF; cdr3_nt: TGTGCTGCGTCGAGGGCAGGGGGGCCGTCATACAATGAGCAGTTCTTC
j_call: TRBJ1-2; v_call: TRBV3-1; cdr3_length: 15; d_call: TRBD1; clone_size: -; cdr3_aa: CASSRKTGGVNGYTF; cdr3_nt: TGTGCCAGCAGCCGAAAGACAGGGGGCGTCAATGGCTACACCTTC
j_call: TRBJ1-2; v_call: TRBV20-1; cdr3_length: 12; d_call: TRBD1; clone_size: -; cdr3_aa: CSARGQLYGYTF; cdr3_nt: TGCAGTGCTCGGGGACAGCTTTATGGCTACACCTTC
j_call: TRBJ2-1; v_call: TRBV7-2; cdr3_length: 16; d_call: TRBD2; clone_size: once; cdr3_aa: CASSLNPWTRYNEQFF; cdr3_nt: TGTGCCAGCAGCTTAAACCCCTGGACTAGATACAATGAGCAGTTCTTC
j_call: TRBJ1-2; v_call: TRBV24-1; cdr3_length: 13; d_call: TRBD1; clone_size: -; cdr3_aa: CATSDWTGLRYTF; cdr3_nt: TGTGCCACCAGTGATTGGACAGGGTTGAGGTACACCTTC
j_call: TRBJ2-3; v_call: TRBV7-9; cdr3_length: 17; d_call: TRBD2; clone_size: -; cdr3_aa: CASSFRTSGILGDTQYF; cdr3_nt: TGTGCCAGCAGCTTCCGGACTAGCGGGATTCTTGGAGATACGCAGTATTTT
j_call: TRBJ2-7; v_call: TRBV6-4; cdr3_length: 13; d_call: TRBD1; clone_size: -; cdr3_aa: CASRPWDSYEQYF; cdr3_nt: TGTGCCAGCAGGCCTTGGGACAGCTACGAGCAGTACTTC
j_call: TRBJ2-1; v_call: TRBV7-2; cdr3_length: 13; d_call: -; clone_size: -; cdr3_aa: CANSLTRDRKQFF; cdr3_nt: TGTGCCAACAGCTTAACCCGCGACCGTAAGCAGTTCTTC
j_call: TRBJ2-7; v_call: TRBV4-1; cdr3_length: 12; d_call: -; clone_size: -; cdr3_aa: CASSPRGPRRYF; cdr3_nt: TGCGCCAGCAGCCCCAGGGGCCCCCGACGGTACTTC
j_call: TRBJ2-1; v_call: TRBV6-4; cdr3_length: 15; d_call: -; clone_size: few; cdr3_aa: CASASGKGGYNEQFF; cdr3_nt: TGTGCCAGCGCCTCCGGAAAGGGCGGCTACAATGAGCAGTTCTTC
j_call: TRBJ1-4; v_call: TRBV27; cdr3_length: 13; d_call: -; clone_size: -; cdr3_aa: CASSPWNHEKLFF; cdr3_nt: TGTGCCAGCAGCCCTTGGAATCATGAAAAACTGTTTTTT
j_call: TRBJ2-2; v_call: TRBV3-1; cdr3_length: 14; d_call: TRBD2; clone_size: -; cdr3_aa: CASGLAGSSGELFF; cdr3_nt: TGTGCCAGCGGGCTAGCGGGATCCTCCGGGGAGCTGTTTTTT
j_call: TRBJ2-7; v_call: TRBV27; cdr3_length: 15; d_call: -; clone_size: -; cdr3_aa: CASSISFRGYYEQYF; cdr3_nt: TGTGCCAGCAGTATCAGCTTCCGGGGCTACTACGAGCAGTACTTC
j_call: TRBJ2-1; v_call: TRBV29-1; cdr3_length: 17; d_call: -; clone_size: -; cdr3_aa: CSVEGSVGPGSYNEQFF; cdr3_nt: TGCAGCGTCGAAGGGAGTGTAGGGCCCGGCTCCTACAATGAGCAGTTCTTC
j_call: TRBJ1-2; v_call: TRBV3-1; cdr3_length: 18; d_call: TRBD1; clone_size: few; cdr3_aa: CASSHPTGADRRYYGYTF; cdr3_nt: TGTGCCAGCAGCCACCCAACAGGGGCGGATAGGAGATACTATGGCTACACCTTC
j_call: TRBJ2-7; v_call: TRBV29-1; cdr3_length: 12; d_call: -; clone_size: few; cdr3_aa: CSVEERVREQYF; cdr3_nt: TGCAGCGTTGAAGAGAGGGTACGAGAGCAGTACTTC
j_call: TRBJ1-5; v_call: TRBV28; cdr3_length: 12; d_call: -; clone_size: -; cdr3_aa: CASSLLWGPQHF; cdr3_nt: TGTGCCAGCAGTTTATTGTGGGGCCCCCAGCATTTT
j_call: TRBJ2-7; v_call: TRBV27; cdr3_length: 11; d_call: -; clone_size: -; cdr3_aa: CASRAQREQYF; cdr3_nt: TGTGCCAGCAGGGCCCAGCGCGAGCAGTACTTC